These 26 T cell receptor beta chains were sequenced from one sample in a study of graft-versus-host responses after intestinal transplantation. No antigen is known for these receptors. TCRdb's table, derived via immunoSEQ multiplex PCR, lists solely in-frame clones and lacks some. The table includes some 120,000 clones, 85% to 95% detected once. Sequencing used unstimulated CD8+ T cells sorted from spleen or lymph node cells, obtained before transplant. The receptors come from a human donor who was the organ donor for an intestinal transplant.

A note on this clone: The same CDR3 can be traced to other DNA sequences in this sample. J is TRBJ2-2 and V is TRBV18, with 7 bases aligning to TRBD1. V trimming: 4 bases; J trimming: 3 bases; junction bases outside the gene matches: 2. This CDR3 spans 14 amino acids. In germline, CDR1 is KGHSH, CDR2 LQKENI. CDR3 nucleotides: TGTGCCAGCTCACTTGGGACAGACACCGGGGAGCTGTTTTTT. Its protein is CASSLGTDTGELFF.

CDR3 coding DNA: TGTGCCAGCAGGCCCGGGACAGGGAGCACTGAAGCTTTCTTT. It is translated as CASRPGTGSTEAFF. The V and J genes are TRBV6-5 and TRBJ1-1; 9 positions agree with TRBD1. The CDR3 loop spans 14 amino acids. V shed 6 bases, J shed 4 bases, and the junction held 6 bases outside the gene matches. Germline CDR1 reads MNHEY; CDR2 reads SVGAGI.

This clone was recorded only once. The chain is built from TRBV4-3 and TRBJ2-3; D might be TRBD2 (6 bases). CDR1 and CDR2 from the germline V gene are LGHNA and YSLEER. Deletions cut 2 bases from V and 6 bases from J, with 15 bases between. This CDR3 is 15 amino acids long. CDR3 loop: CASSQTLAMADTQYF. CDR3 in DNA: TGCGCCAGCAGCCAAACCCTAGCGATGGCGGATACGCAGTATTTT.

The chain links TRBV9 to TRBJ2-1, with 9 bases matching TRBD2. The junction had 3 bases not matched to a gene; V was cut back by 2 bases and J by 9 bases. In germline, CDR1 is SGDLS, CDR2 YYNGEE. The CDR3 sequence is 13 residues long. CDR3 loop: CASSVREGLEQFF. CDR3 bases: TGTGCCAGCAGCGTGCGGGAGGGCCTTGAGCAGTTCTTC.

This clone was recorded once. The J gene is TRBJ1-1, the V gene TRBV7-9, with a tentative D call TRBD1 (5 bases). Trimming pared 6 bases from V and 4 bases from J, leaving 9 bases between. The CDR3 runs to 12 residues. The germline CDR1 and CDR2 sequences are SEHNR and FQNEAQ (reference sequence). This CDR3 is CASSWGGTEAFF. CDR3 DNA sequence: TGTGCCAGCAGTTGGGGGGGCACTGAAGCTTTCTTT.

The chain links TRBV7-6 to TRBJ2-7; 11 nucleotides line up with TRBD2. This CDR3 has 16 amino acids. V trimming: 5 bases; J trimming: 2 bases; junction bases outside the gene matches: 8. CDR1 SGHVS and CDR2 FNYEAQ come from the germline V gene. The CDR3 reads CASSPTIAGGPYEQYF. The DNA of the CDR3 is TGTGCCAGCAGCCCGACCATAGCGGGAGGGCCCTACGAGCAGTACTTC.

This clone was detected only once. J is TRBJ2-3 and V is TRBV10-3; 12 bases line up with TRBD2. This CDR3 contains 19 residues. Germline V gene lookup returns CDR1 ENHRY and CDR2 SYGVKD. V gave up 3 bases and J gave up 2 bases; unmatched junction bases: 12. The CDR3 here is CAISEGLAGTPPLTDTQYF. For the CDR3, the DNA is TGTGCCATCAGTGAAGGACTAGCGGGAACCCCACCCCTCACAGATACGCAGTATTTT.

This clone was detected once. The chain recombines TRBV6-5 with TRBJ2-1; possible D gene TRBD2, 6 bases. The V end was cut by 4 bases, the J end by 0 bases, with 10 bases between. This CDR3 is built from 15 residues. Germline-derived CDR1 and CDR2 are MNHEY and SVGAGI. The CDR3 loop is CASSSAGFSYNEQFF. The DNA of the CDR3 is TGTGCCAGCAGTTCGGCGGGATTCTCCTACAATGAGCAGTTCTTC.

This clone was observed once. The chain employs TRBV28 and TRBJ1-5; 8 positions agree with TRBD1. This CDR3 region has 15 residues. V lost 5 bases to trimming and J lost 6 bases; unmatched junction nucleotides: 9. Germline V CDR1 and CDR2: MDHEN, SYDVKM. The CDR3 DNA reads as TGTGCCAGCAGTCCGGCCCCAGGGGGCGGTCAGCCCCAGCATTTT. This sequence encodes CASSPAPGGGQPQHF.

This clone has only a few counts. J is TRBJ2-5 and V is TRBV5-6; 15 bases map to TRBD2. Unmatched junction bases numbered 7, after V lost 4 bases and J lost 0 bases. The CDR3 has 18 amino acids. Germline loops: CDR1 SGHDT, CDR2 YYEEEE. CDR3 DNA: TGTGCCAGCAGCCTAGGGACTAGCGGGAGGCCGCACCAAGAGACCCAGTACTTC. This encodes CASSLGTSGRPHQETQYF.

The chain links TRBV18 to TRBJ2-5; TRBD1 might be the D (6 bases). The CDR3 totals 13 residues. Per germline, CDR1 KGHSH and CDR2 LQKENI. The V end lost 0 bases, the J end lost 4 bases, and 6 bases lay between the germline ends. CDR3 amino acids: CASSPPQGETQYF. The CDR3 DNA reads TGTGCCAGCTCACCACCACAGGGAGAGACCCAGTACTTC. The full variable domain, with the rest looked up from reference TRBV18 and TRBJ2-5, is NAGVMQNPRHLVRRRGQEARLRCSPMKGHSHVYWYRQLPEEGLKFMVYLQKENIIDESGMPKERFSAEFPKEGPSILRIQQVVRGDSAAYFCASSPPQGETQYFGPGTRLLVL.

The rearrangement uses TRBV7-4 and TRBJ2-4; weak D call: TRBD2 (6 bases). Germline CDR1 SGHVT, CDR2 SQSDAQ. With 8 bases removed from V and 2 bases from J, the gap between germline ends came to 25 bases. This CDR3 has 18 residues. Here the CDR3 DNA reads TGTGCCAGCCCCGGGCTAGCGTATCCACGGTATACCAAAAACATTCAGTACTTC. Its translation: CASPGLAYPRYTKNIQYF.

The J gene is TRBJ2-5, the V gene TRBV6-5; 7 bases line up with TRBD1. CDR1 is MNHEY and CDR2 is SVGAGI in the germline V gene. This CDR3 has 13 amino acids. Trimming took 6 bases from V and 2 from J; bases not matched to a gene: 3. The DNA of the CDR3 is TGTGCCAGCAGCCTGGGACAGCAAGAGACCCAGTACTTC. It codes for CASSLGQQETQYF.

The rearrangement links TRBV27 to TRBJ2-1; tentatively, D is TRBD2 (6 bases). There are 13 residues in the CDR3. The germline V and J ends were trimmed by 4 bases and 3 bases, with 7 bases remaining between them. The germline V gene has CDR1 MNHEY and CDR2 SMNVEV (reference sequence). CDR3 DNA: TGTGCCAGCAGTTGGGGGGTCTACAATGAGCAGTTCTTC. This encodes CASSWGVYNEQFF.

V gene TRBV15 combines with J gene TRBJ2-7; possibly TRBD1 for D (6 bases). Germline V gene data show CDR1 as LNHNV and CDR2 as YYDKDF (reference sequence). V lost 5 bases and J 3 bases, leaving 23 bases between the germline ends. The CDR3 length is 17 residues. Here the CDR3 reads CATSAPTGRPGYYEQYF. The CDR3 DNA sequence: TGTGCCACCAGCGCACCGACAGGCAGGCCTGGTTACTACGAGCAGTACTTC.

The sample holds one count of this clone. The chain is built from TRBV27 and TRBJ1-5; D not resolved. Germline V gene data show CDR1 as MNHEY and CDR2 as SMNVEV (reference sequence). CDR3 length: 15 amino acids. V lost 3 bases to trimming and J lost 1 base, with 10 bases between them. The CDR3 is CASSFALGSNQPQHF. The CDR3 DNA sequence: TGTGCCAGCAGTTTTGCACTGGGGAGCAATCAGCCCCAGCATTTT.

This chain joins TRBV6-6 and TRBJ2-5, with TRBD1 identical over 7 bases. This CDR3 comprises 14 residues. With 3 bases clipped from V and 4 bases from J, the junction kept 5 bases outside the gene matches. The V gene's germline CDR1 is MNHNY and CDR2 SVGAGI (reference sequence). The CDR3 loop reads CASSYTTGRETQYF. Here the CDR3 DNA reads TGTGCCAGCAGTTATACGACAGGGCGAGAGACCCAGTACTTC.

This chain connects TRBV11-2 to TRBJ2-7; D is perhaps TRBD1 (5 bases). With 1 base removed from V and 2 bases from J, the gap between germline ends came to 12 bases. Germline assignment: CDR1 SGHAT and CDR2 FQNNGV. This CDR3 region has 15 residues. The CDR3 nucleotides read TGTGCCAGCAGCTTAGTAGGGGAAGTACCCTACGAGCAGTACTTC. Amino acid sequence: CASSLVGEVPYEQYF.

The genes are TRBV27 and TRBJ2-1; D might be TRBD1 or TRBD2, each matching 5 bases. Trimming pared 6 bases from V and 0 bases from J, leaving 12 bases between. Germline V CDR1 and CDR2: MNHEY, SMNVEV (reference sequence). The CDR3 runs 15 residues. The CDR3, as DNA: TGTGCCAGCAGACACCGGGACGACTCCTACAATGAGCAGTTCTTC. Residues: CASRHRDDSYNEQFF.

The rearrangement links TRBV28 to TRBJ2-5; D is uncertain. The germline CDR1 and CDR2 sequences are MDHEN and SYDVKM. V was trimmed by 6 bases and J by 6 bases, leaving 20 bases between them. CDR3 length: 15 amino acids. CDR3 sequence (DNA): TGTGCCAGCAGCCTCCGGGTCCCCAAAAGAAAGACCCAGTACTTC. This gives the protein CASSLRVPKRKTQYF.

V gene TRBV30 combines with J gene TRBJ2-1; TRBD2 aligns across 8 bases. This CDR3 has 12 residues. The junction had 6 bases not matched to a gene; V was cut back by 5 bases and J by 9 bases. Germline-derived CDR1 and CDR2 are GTSNPN and SVGIG (reference sequence). The CDR3 sequence: CAWLNRGGEQFF. For the CDR3, the DNA is TGTGCCTGGTTAAACCGGGGGGGTGAGCAGTTCTTC. Full variable domain (missing parts from reference TRBV30 and TRBJ2-1): SQTIHQWPATLVQPVGSPLSLECTVEGTSNPNLYWYRQAAGRGLQLLFYSVGIGQISSEVPQNLSASRPQDRQFILSSKKLLLSDSGFYLCAWLNRGGEQFFGPGTRLTVL.

The chain couples TRBV7-9 to TRBJ2-2; D might be TRBD1 or TRBD2, each matching 5 bases. This CDR3 region has 17 residues. V was cut by 4 bases and J by 0 bases, with 15 bases left in between. Germline-derived CDR1 and CDR2 are SEHNR and FQNEAQ (reference sequence). The CDR3 reads CASSSGPGNTNTGELFF. The CDR3 nucleotides are TGTGCCAGCAGCTCGGGACCCGGGAATACGAACACCGGGGAGCTGTTTTTT.

This clone has more than one count but fewer than ten. The V gene is TRBV18, the J gene TRBJ2-2; no firm D call. V lost 2 bases and J 1 base, leaving 8 bases between the germline ends. The CDR3 runs to 15 residues. CDR1 is KGHSH, CDR2 LQKENI, per germline. The CDR3 reads CASSPGPQNTGELFF. The CDR3 DNA reads as TGTGCCAGCTCACCAGGCCCTCAGAACACCGGGGAGCTGTTTTTT.

CDR3 nucleotide sequence: TGTGCCAGCAGTTTTGGGCAGATCCACGAGCAGTACTTC. Translating gives CASSFGQIHEQYF. The chain is built from TRBV28 and TRBJ2-5; D call uncertain. The end of the DNA fits TRBJ2-7 better, so the J call may be wrong. This CDR3 comprises 13 residues. In germline, CDR1 is MDHEN, CDR2 SYDVKM.

The rearrangement uses TRBV9 and TRBJ2-1; no firm D call. The CDR3 sequence is 15 residues long. Per germline, CDR1 SGDLS and CDR2 YYNGEE. The ends were cut back, 4 bases at V and 2 bases at J, with 13 bases in the middle. This chain's CDR3 is CASSLKVDAYNEQFF. CDR3 sequence (DNA): TGTGCCAGCAGCCTGAAAGTGGACGCCTACAATGAGCAGTTCTTC.

V is TRBV4-1 and J is TRBJ2-2; 8 positions agree with TRBD2. Germline CDR1 MGHRA, CDR2 YSYEKL. Trimming took 3 bases from V and 4 from J; bases not matched to a gene: 7. The CDR3 is 16 residues long. CDR3 nucleotide sequence: TGCGCCAGCAGCCAGCTAGCGGGCGTACTCACCGGGGAGCTGTTTTTT. This gives the protein CASSQLAGVLTGELFF.